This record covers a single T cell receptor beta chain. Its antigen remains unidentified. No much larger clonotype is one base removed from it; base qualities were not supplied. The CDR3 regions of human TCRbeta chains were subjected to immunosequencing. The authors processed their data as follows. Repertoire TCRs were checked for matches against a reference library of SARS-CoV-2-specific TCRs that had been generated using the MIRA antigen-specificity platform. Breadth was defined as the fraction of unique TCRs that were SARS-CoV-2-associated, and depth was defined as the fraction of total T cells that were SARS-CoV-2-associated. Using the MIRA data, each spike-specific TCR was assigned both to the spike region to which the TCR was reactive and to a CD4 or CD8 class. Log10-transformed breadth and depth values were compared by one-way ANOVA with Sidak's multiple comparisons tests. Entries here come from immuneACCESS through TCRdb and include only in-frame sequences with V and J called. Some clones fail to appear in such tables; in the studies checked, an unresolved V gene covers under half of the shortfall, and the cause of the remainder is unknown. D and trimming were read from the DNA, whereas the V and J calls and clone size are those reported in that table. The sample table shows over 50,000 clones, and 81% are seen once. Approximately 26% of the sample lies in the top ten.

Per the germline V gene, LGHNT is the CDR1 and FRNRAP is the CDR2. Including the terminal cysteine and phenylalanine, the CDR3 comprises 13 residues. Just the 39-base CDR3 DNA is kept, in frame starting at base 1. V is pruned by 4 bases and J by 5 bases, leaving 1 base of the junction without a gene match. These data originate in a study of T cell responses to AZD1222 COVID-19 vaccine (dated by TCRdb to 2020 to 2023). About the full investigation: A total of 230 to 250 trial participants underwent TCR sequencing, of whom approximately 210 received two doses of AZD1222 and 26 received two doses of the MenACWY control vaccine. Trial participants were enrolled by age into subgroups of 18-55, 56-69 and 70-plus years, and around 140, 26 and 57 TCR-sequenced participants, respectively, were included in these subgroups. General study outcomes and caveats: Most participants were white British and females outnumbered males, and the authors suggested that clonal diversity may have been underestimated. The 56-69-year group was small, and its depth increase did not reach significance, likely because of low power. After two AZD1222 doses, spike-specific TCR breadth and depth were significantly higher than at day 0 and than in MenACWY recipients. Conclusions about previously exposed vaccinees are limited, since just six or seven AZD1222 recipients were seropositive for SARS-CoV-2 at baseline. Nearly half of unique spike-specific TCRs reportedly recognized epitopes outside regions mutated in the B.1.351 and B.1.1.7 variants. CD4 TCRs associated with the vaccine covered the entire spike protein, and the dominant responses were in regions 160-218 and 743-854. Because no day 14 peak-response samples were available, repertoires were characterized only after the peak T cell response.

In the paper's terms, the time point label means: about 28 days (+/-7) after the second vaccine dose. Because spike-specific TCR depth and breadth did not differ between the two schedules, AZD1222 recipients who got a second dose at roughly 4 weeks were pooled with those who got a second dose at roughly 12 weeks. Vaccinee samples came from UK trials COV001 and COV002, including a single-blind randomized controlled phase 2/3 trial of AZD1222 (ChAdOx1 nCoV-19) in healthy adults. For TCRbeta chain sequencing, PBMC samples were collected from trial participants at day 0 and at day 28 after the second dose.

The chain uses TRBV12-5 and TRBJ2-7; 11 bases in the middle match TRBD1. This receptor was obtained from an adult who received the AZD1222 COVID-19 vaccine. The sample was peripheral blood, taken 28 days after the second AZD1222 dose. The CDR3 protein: CASGWTGGDEQYF. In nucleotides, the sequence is TGTGCTAGTGGTTGGACAGGGGGCGACGAGCAGTACTTC.